The 28 T cell receptor beta chains below all came from one sample that was sequenced in a study of blood T cells in healthy people across ages. Together with a sample-barcoded 5' primer, a J-beta primer mix was included in a second PCR lasting 7 to 11 cycles. TCRdb reanalysed the 5' RACE reads using MiXCR and keeps one entry per CDR3 protein. The sample contains some 1.4 million distinct CDR3 sequences, around 42% of which appear only once. Sequencing used blood. These receptors were collected from a woman aged 18-29 years in good health.

The V call is TRBV6-6, the J call TRBJ2-5, with a weak D call TRBD1 (5 bases). The germline CDR1 and CDR2 sequences are MNHNY and SVGAGI (reference sequence). With 0 bases removed from V and 5 bases from J, the gap between germline ends came to 13 bases. The CDR3 has 15 amino acids. The CDR3: CASSYSGLALETQYF. As DNA, the CDR3 is TGTGCCAGCAGTTACTCGGGGCTGGCGCTCGAGACCCAGTACTTC.

A few counts support this clonotype. The chain joins TRBV20-1 to TRBJ1-2; a possible D gene is TRBD1 (5 bases). The CDR3 totals 14 residues. Germline V gene data show CDR1 as DFQATT and CDR2 as SNEGSKA (reference sequence). V was clipped by 4 bases and J by 5 bases, with 17 bases between them. DNA for the CDR3: TGCAGTGCTATCTACAGAGGGGCAGAGTATGGCTACACCTTC. Amino acid sequence: CSAIYRGAEYGYTF.

The rearrangement uses TRBV18 and TRBJ2-5; D possibly corresponds to TRBD1 (6 bases). Germline values: CDR1 KGHSH, CDR2 LQKENI. The CDR3 is 16 amino acids. V lost 2 bases and J lost 1, with 14 bases in between. CDR3: CASSPIIQDSQETQYF. CDR3 nucleotide sequence: TGTGCCAGCTCACCAATTATACAGGACAGCCAAGAGACCCAGTACTTC. The variable domain in full, with the rest retrieved from reference TRBV18 and TRBJ2-5, is NAGVMQNPRHLVRRRGQEARLRCSPMKGHSHVYWYRQLPEEGLKFMVYLQKENIIDESGMPKERFSAEFPKEGPSILRIQQVVRGDSAAYFCASSPIIQDSQETQYFGPGTRLLVL.

This chain connects TRBV7-2 to TRBJ2-1; 8 nucleotides line up with TRBD2. This CDR3 comprises 15 residues. Trimming removed 5 bases from V and 7 bases from J; junction bases left unmatched: 10. The germline CDR1 and CDR2 sequences are SGHTA and FQGNSA. The CDR3 loop is CASSVRGGMGNEQFF. The CDR3 DNA follows: TGTGCCAGCAGCGTCCGGGGGGGGATGGGAAATGAGCAGTTCTTC.

V usage is TRBV3-1 and J usage is TRBJ2-1; 15 bases fit TRBD2. The ends lost 8 bases at V and 8 bases at J; junction bases unmatched: 10. CDR1 is LGHDT and CDR2 is YNNKEL in the germline V gene (reference sequence). The CDR3 spans 16 residues. CDR3 amino acids: CASRGLAGGPPDEQFF. The CDR3 region has the DNA TGTGCCAGCCGAGGACTAGCGGGAGGGCCCCCCGATGAGCAGTTCTTC.

V gene TRBV20-1 combines with J gene TRBJ2-3; 7 bases are a match to TRBD2. Germline V CDR1 and CDR2: DFQATT, SNEGSKA (reference sequence). Germline trimming cut 7 bases from V and 6 bases from J; bases unmatched to any gene: 13. The CDR3 is 14 amino acids. Here the CDR3 DNA reads TGCAGTGGTCGGCAAGCGGGAAACACGGATACGCAGTATTTT. This translates into CSGRQAGNTDTQYF.

A few counts support this clonotype. V is TRBV20-1 and J is TRBJ2-3; tentatively, D is TRBD2 (6 bases). The ends were cut back, 5 bases at V and 1 base at J, with 13 bases in the middle. Germline values: CDR1 DFQATT, CDR2 SNEGSKA (reference sequence). This CDR3 region has 14 residues. CDR3 residues: CSAPMAGRTDTQYF. DNA of the CDR3: TGCAGTGCTCCGATGGCGGGACGCACAGATACGCAGTATTTT.

This clonotype has a handful of counts. The chain couples TRBV10-3 to TRBJ2-3; TRBD1 matches 9 bases. The germline CDR1 and CDR2 sequences are ENHRY and SYGVKD. The CDR3 covers 16 residues. The V and J ends lost 4 bases and 2 bases, in that order; junction bases with no gene match: 7. DNA of the CDR3: TGTGCCATCAGTGGACCGGGACAGGGCCCCACAGATACGCAGTATTTT. Translated: CAISGPGQGPTDTQYF.

This clonotype came up a few times. The chain recombines TRBV4-2 with TRBJ2-7, with 13 bases identical to TRBD2. Germline lookup yields CDR1 LGHNA and CDR2 YNFKEQ. The CDR3 runs 17 residues. Trimming cost V 8 bases and J 0 bases; bases outside gene matches: 10. CDR3 nucleotide sequence: TGTGCCAGCGCTCTGACTAGCGGGGGGCCTAGCTCCTACGAGCAGTACTTC. Its protein is CASALTSGGPSSYEQYF.

This clonotype was detected only a few times. The CDR3 spells CASLSGGVYANYGYTF. In DNA, the CDR3 is TGTGCCAGCCTTTCGGGTGGGGTCTACGCTAACTATGGCTACACCTTC. The gene calls are TRBV6-2 or TRBV6-3 and TRBJ1-2; no definite D call. The germline gives CDR1 MNHEY, CDR2 SVGEGT. This CDR3 contains 16 residues. Trimming left V 8 bases short and J 0 bases short, with 19 bases between.

The chain is built from TRBV6-1 and TRBJ1-2, with D uncertain. V was clipped by 6 bases and J by 4 bases, with 18 bases between them. Germline CDR1 MNHNS, CDR2 SASEGT. This CDR3 has 15 residues. CDR3 DNA sequence: TGTGCCAGCAGCCCGGACGCTATGGTAGGCTATGGCTACACCTTC. It encodes CASSPDAMVGYGYTF.

The V gene is TRBV20-1, the J gene TRBJ2-7, with 8 bases matching TRBD1. The J call may be faulty, since TRBJ2-5 better matches the DNA end. This CDR3 spans 14 amino acids. Germline lookup yields CDR1 DFQATT and CDR2 SNEGSKA (reference sequence). The CDR3 DNA reads as TGCAGTGCCGGTCGGGACAGGCGGCCGGGGACCCAGTACTTC. Amino acids: CSAGRDRRPGTQYF.

The chain is built from TRBV7-3 and TRBJ2-5; TRBD2 aligns across 8 bases. The V gene's germline CDR1 is SGHTA and CDR2 FQGTGA. V shed 0 bases and J 2 bases; nucleotides not matched to a gene: 11. The CDR3 sequence is 18 residues long. The CDR3 DNA sequence: TGTGCCAGCAGCTTAACGGGAGGCACGGGGGGGGCTCAAGAGACCCAGTACTTC. This gives the protein CASSLTGGTGGAQETQYF.

J is TRBJ2-1 and V is TRBV12-3 or TRBV12-4; D gene ambiguous. The V and J ends lost 8 bases and 0 bases respectively, with 11 bases between them. This CDR3 is 14 amino acids long. The CDR3 is CASSERSSYNEQFF. Here the CDR3 DNA reads TGTGCCAGCTCCGAACGAAGCTCCTACAATGAGCAGTTCTTC.

This clonotype occurred a few times. The chain links TRBV29-1 to TRBJ2-7, with 10 nucleotides matching TRBD1. Trimming cost V 6 bases and J 4 bases; bases outside gene matches: 6. The germline gives CDR1 SQVTM, CDR2 ANQGSEA. The CDR3 totals 13 residues. In nucleotides, the CDR3 is TGCAGCGTCGGGGCGGGACAGGGGTACGAGCAGTACTTC. Amino acids: CSVGAGQGYEQYF.

The chain joins TRBV6-1 to TRBJ2-5; a weak D match, TRBD2 (6 bases). Germline V gives CDR1 MNHNS, CDR2 SASEGT. V lost 6 bases and J 3 bases, leaving 14 bases between the germline ends. The CDR3 has 14 amino acids. The CDR3 sequence is CASSPGGLKETQYF. The CDR3 DNA reads as TGTGCCAGCAGCCCTGGGGGACTCAAAGAGACCCAGTACTTC.

The V gene is TRBV4-2, the J gene TRBJ1-5; a weak D match, TRBD1 (6 bases). This CDR3 contains 17 residues. The V gene's germline CDR1 is LGHNA and CDR2 YNFKEQ. Trimming removed 0 bases at V and 1 base at J, with 13 bases between. CDR3: CASSQESGGISNQPQHF. The CDR3 DNA reads as TGTGCCAGCAGCCAAGAGTCCGGGGGCATAAGCAATCAGCCCCAGCATTTT.

There are a few counts of this clonotype. The chain uses TRBV28 and TRBJ1-2; possibly TRBD1 for D (5 bases). This CDR3 is built from 15 residues. Trimming removed 4 bases from V and 4 bases from J, with 16 bases in between. Germline CDR1 and CDR2: MDHEN and SYDVKM. The CDR3, as DNA: TGTGCCAGCAGTTCCCACACGGGACGACTCTATGGCTACACCTTC. Translating it yields CASSSHTGRLYGYTF.

This clonotype was detected many times. The gene calls are TRBV29-1 and TRBJ2-6; 8 nucleotides agree with TRBD1. J gave up 1 base and V 4 bases, and 3 bases lay outside the gene matches. Germline lookup yields CDR1 SQVTM and CDR2 ANQGSEA. The CDR3 extends over 15 amino acids. The CDR3 bases are TGCAGCGTTGGTACAGGGGGTTCTGGGGCCAACGTCCTGACTTTC. Translating it yields CSVGTGGSGANVLTF.

This clonotype was counted once. This chain connects TRBV5-1 to TRBJ2-3, with D possibly TRBD1 on 5 matching bases. The CDR3 sequence is 16 residues long. Germline V gene sequence: CDR1 SGHRS, CDR2 YFSETQ. V dropped 4 bases and J dropped 1 base, with 16 bases sitting between them. The CDR3: CASSPLGRTRTDTQYF. The CDR3 region has the DNA TGCGCCAGCAGCCCCCTGGGGCGGACACGCACAGATACGCAGTATTTT.

The rearrangement uses TRBV12-5 and TRBJ1-2; 9 nucleotides line up with TRBD1. Germline CDR1 LGHNT, CDR2 FRNRAP. J was trimmed by 2 bases and V by 5 bases; bases with no gene match: 3. The CDR3 length is 14 residues. The CDR3 nucleotides are TGTGCTAGTGGTGTGGGACAGGGAAACTATGGCTACACCTTC. Amino acids: CASGVGQGNYGYTF.

The DNA of the CDR3 is TGTGCCACCGGGACTGAGCCCTACGAGCAGTACTTC. It specifies CATGTEPYEQYF. The chain carries TRBV7-9 and TRBJ2-7, with D perhaps matching TRBD2 (6 bases). The CDR3 length is 12 residues. Per germline, CDR1 SEHNR and CDR2 FQNEAQ (reference sequence). The ends were cut back, 10 bases at V and 2 bases at J, with 12 bases in the middle.

This clonotype was recorded once. This chain links TRBV2 with TRBJ2-1; 15 bases match TRBD2. The CDR3 length is 17 residues. Per the germline V gene, CDR1 is SNHLY and CDR2 is FYNNEI. Trimming at V came to 11 bases and at J to 0 bases, leaving 8 bases not matched to a gene. This CDR3 reads CASLGLAGGPSYNEQFF. For the CDR3, the DNA is TGTGCCTCCCTAGGACTAGCGGGAGGGCCCTCCTACAATGAGCAGTTCTTC.

The CDR3 nucleotides are TGCAGTGCGGTCATAAGCTCGGACTATGGCTACACCTTC. Translating it yields CSAVISSDYGYTF. V gene TRBV20-1 combines with J gene TRBJ1-2; D is ambiguous. The V end was cut by 6 bases, the J end by 3 bases, with 14 bases between. This CDR3 contains 13 residues. Germline V gives CDR1 DFQATT, CDR2 SNEGSKA (reference sequence).

The gene calls are TRBV30 and TRBJ1-1; a possible D gene is TRBD1 (6 bases). Germline lookup yields CDR1 GTSNPN and CDR2 SVGIG (reference sequence). Trimming shortened V by 1 base and J by 0 bases, and 15 bases separated the two germline ends. The CDR3 consists of 16 residues. CDR3 loop: CAWSELYRVMNTEAFF. In nucleotides, the CDR3 is TGTGCCTGGAGTGAGTTATACAGGGTCATGAACACTGAAGCTTTCTTT.

This clonotype was seen only a few times. This chain connects TRBV20-1 to TRBJ2-5; tentatively, D is TRBD2 (5 bases). The CDR3 is 12 residues long. V was shortened by 6 bases and J by 2 bases, with 10 bases between the two germline ends. CDR1 and CDR2 (germline): DFQATT, SNEGSKA (reference sequence). The CDR3 DNA reads TGCAGTGCCTCGGACTGGCAAGAGACCCAGTACTTC. Translated: CSASDWQETQYF.

J is TRBJ2-5 and V is TRBV20-1, with 10 nucleotides matching TRBD2. With V trimmed by 3 bases and J by 2 bases, 18 bases remained unmatched. The CDR3 covers 19 residues. CDR1 and CDR2 (germline): DFQATT, SNEGSKA (reference sequence). DNA for the CDR3: TGCAGTGCTAGCTCGAGCGGGGGGGCGATGTTTTTGGTGCAAGAGACCCAGTACTTC. It encodes CSASSSGGAMFLVQETQYF.

The V and J genes are TRBV30 and TRBJ2-1, with D possibly being TRBD2 (5 bases). Trimming removed 2 bases at V and 10 bases at J, with 9 bases between. Germline V gives CDR1 GTSNPN, CDR2 SVGIG (reference sequence). The CDR3 sequence is 11 residues long. The CDR3 is CAWSLAREQFF. In DNA form, the CDR3 reads TGTGCCTGGAGTTTAGCGAGGGAGCAGTTCTTC. Together with reference TRBV30 and TRBJ2-1, the CDR3 gives the full variable domain: SQTIHQWPATLVQPVGSPLSLECTVEGTSNPNLYWYRQAAGRGLQLLFYSVGIGQISSEVPQNLSASRPQDRQFILSSKKLLLSDSGFYLCAWSLAREQFFGPGTRLTVL.